A single T cell receptor (beta chain) is shown here with its context. The source of the sample is a study of blood T cell repertoires in COVID-19. Study-wide background: The United States, Italy and Spain provided the acute and convalescent COVID-19 samples. PBMCs, B-cell-depleted T cells, or T cells provided the cDNA or gDNA that made up the material.

CDR1 and CDR2 from the germline V gene are SGHRS and YFSETQ. V was pared by 7 bases and J by 4 bases, with 8 bases of the junction left unmatched. The CDR3 runs 14 residues. TCRdb's copy holds only in-frame clones and misses some; the assay was immunoSEQ multiplex PCR. The repertoire holds about 250,000 clones, with around 91% as singletons. Two negative PCRs, clearance, or symptom resolution were required of recovered Cohort 3 donors. The source of this sequence is a woman between 18 and 29 years old who had recovered from COVID-19. The chain carries TRBV5-1 and TRBJ2-1; 7 positions agree with TRBD1. Sequencing used PBMCs or T cells enriched from blood (not recorded which). Here the CDR3 DNA reads TGCGCCAGCGGAACCGGGACAGCGTACAATGAGCAGTTCTTC. Its translation: CASGTGTAYNEQFF.